This T cell receptor beta chain was captured by sequencing in a study of beta chain features in type 1 diabetes. V was shortened by 1 base and J by 3 bases, with 19 bases between the two germline ends. CDR3 length: 17 amino acids. Germline V CDR1 and CDR2: SGHTA, FQGNSA. Every bit of the isolated RNA underwent reverse transcription, so sequencing read expressed TCRB transcripts. Data came from immunoSEQ multiplex PCR; TCRdb stores just in-frame clones and leaves some out. The repertoire has over 600,000 clones, around an eighth of them found once; the top ten carry more than 0.1%. Study results and caveats: Type 1 diabetes patients showed a moderate but significant shortening of TCRB CDR3s in all four CD4+ subsets. Compared with healthy donors, patients appeared to share more similar naive, central memory and regulatory TCRB repertoires. Researchers caution that PCR might favor shorter templates, equally among patients and controls. There was a possibility that cDNA sequencing over-represented cells with high TCR expression.

Comment on this clone: The target antigen is unknown.

Every donor had blood drawn once into heparin, approximately 120 mL on average. This chain uses TRBV7-2 with TRBJ2-7, with D possibly being TRBD1 (5 bases). The sequence came from a man aged 25-40 years with type 1 diabetes. The source material was naive CD4+ T cells from blood. This CDR3 reads CASSLVGHSPRGYEQYF. The CDR3 DNA reads TGTGCCAGCAGCTTAGTAGGACACTCACCGAGAGGCTACGAGCAGTACTTC. Combining the CDR3 with reference TRBV7-2 and TRBJ2-7 gives the whole variable domain GAGVSQSPSNKVTEKGKDVELRCDPISGHTALYWYRQSLGQGLEFLIYFQGNSAPDKSGLPSDRFSAERTGGSVSTLTIQRTQQEDSAVYLCASSLVGHSPRGYEQYFGPGTRLTVT.